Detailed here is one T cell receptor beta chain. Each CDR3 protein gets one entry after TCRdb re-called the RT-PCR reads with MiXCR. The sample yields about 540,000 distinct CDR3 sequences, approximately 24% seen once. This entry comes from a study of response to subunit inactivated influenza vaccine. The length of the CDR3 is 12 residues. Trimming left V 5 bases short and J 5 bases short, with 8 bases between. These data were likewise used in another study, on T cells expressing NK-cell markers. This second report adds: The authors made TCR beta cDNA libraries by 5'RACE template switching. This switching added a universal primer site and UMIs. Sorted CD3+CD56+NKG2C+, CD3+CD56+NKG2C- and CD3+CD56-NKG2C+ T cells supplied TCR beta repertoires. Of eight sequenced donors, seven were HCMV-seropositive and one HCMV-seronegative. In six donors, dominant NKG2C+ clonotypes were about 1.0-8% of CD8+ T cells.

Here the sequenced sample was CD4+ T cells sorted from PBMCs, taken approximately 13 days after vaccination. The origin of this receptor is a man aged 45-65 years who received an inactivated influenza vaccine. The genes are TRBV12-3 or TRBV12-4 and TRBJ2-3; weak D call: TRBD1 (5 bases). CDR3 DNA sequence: TGTGCCAGCAGTACAGGAGTAGATACGCAGTATTTT. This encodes CASSTGVDTQYF.